This T cell receptor (beta chain) came from a study of vaccination and CD4 T cells after COVID-19. Across the study: Convalescent study patients returned SARS-CoV-2 positive nasal swab PCR results, with several mild cases and one severe. The stimulating agents, overlapping spike peptides, came from SARS-CoV-2, HCoV-NL63, HCoV-OC43 and HCoV-229E. General study points: Reactive clone data from convalescent patients indicated a median of approximately 90% appearing only post-vaccination. For SARS-CoV-2-reactive clonotypes, the median went from approximately 21 to 40, a nonsignificant increase.

About this clonotype: What it binds is not known.

The CDR3 length is 11 residues. CDR1 is SNHLY, CDR2 FYNNEI, per germline. The V end lost 6 bases, the J end lost 7 bases, and 7 bases lay between the germline ends. Sequencing of DNA taken from cultured CD4+ T cells relied on the Oncomine TCR Beta short-read assay. TCRdb reanalysed the PCR reads using MiXCR and keeps one entry per CDR3 protein. Counted here are about 18,000 distinct CDR3 sequences, about 50% occurring once; the ten biggest clones make up roughly 6.3%. As to treatment: roughly 11-day PBMC culture with coronavirus spike peptide pools or control peptides (ViraFEST assay). The TCR was taken from a human donor who had recovered from COVID-19. The chain uses TRBV2 and TRBJ2-4; D not resolved. The material sequenced was CD4+ T cells from blood, cultured in vitro. The CDR3 nucleotides read TGTGCCAGCAGCATACAGAACATTCAGTACTTC. Its translation is CASSIQNIQYF.